This paragraph covers one T cell receptor (beta chain) sequence. This record belongs to a study of shared T cell receptors in the human thymus. TCRdb's copy holds only in-frame clones and misses some; the assay was immunoSEQ multiplex PCR. This sample has roughly 560,000 clones; 75% to 80% occur once, and the top ten carry about 0.014%. This CDR3 has 17 residues. Germline CDR1 SGHNT, CDR2 YENEEA. The V segment lost 1 base and the J segment 2 bases; nucleotides outside the gene matches: 5. The same specimen was also included in a second study, on human thymus T cells. From that second work: From resections taken during corrective heart surgery, the thymus tissue was obtained.

This TCR was recovered from a boy younger than two with a congenital heart defect. Input material: thymocytes. The chain links TRBV11-3 to TRBJ2-3, with TRBD2 matching over 11 bases. DNA for the CDR3: TGTGCCAGCAGCTTAGGCGCGGGACTAGCGGCCACAGATACGCAGTATTTT. It codes for CASSLGAGLAATDTQYF.